The present TCR beta chain was sequenced within a study of OX40 agonist ivuxolimab in advanced cancers. As for the study in general: The dose-escalation group included hepatocellular carcinoma, melanoma, renal cell carcinoma and head and neck cancer.

Comment on this clone: The antigen is undetermined.

Findings and limits, study-wide: The study found among the lowest clonal expansion in partial responders at 0.1-3.0 mg/kg.

The germline gives CDR1 LNHNV, CDR2 YYDKDF (reference sequence). V was cut by 0 bases and J by 4 bases, with 7 bases left in between. The CDR3 has 14 amino acids. Patients were ineligible given autoimmune disease history or systemic immunosuppression. Repertoires were generated with immunoSEQ multiplex PCR, while TCRdb's copy carries only in-frame clones and drops some. The sample lists nearly 65,000 clones, over 80% occurring once. The clonotype was recovered from an adult with an advanced solid tumor such as melanoma, head and neck, liver or kidney cancer. The chain joins TRBV15 to TRBJ1-5; D gene ambiguous. Sequenced material: CD4+ or CD8+ T cells sorted from blood, taken in a trial of the OX40 agonist ivuxolimab. The CDR3 protein is CATSRDWSNQPQHF. The CDR3 DNA follows: TGTGCCACCAGCAGAGATTGGAGTAATCAGCCCCAGCATTTT.